The 22 T cell receptor beta chains presented below share a single source sample, sequenced in a study of CD8 T cells in Susac syndrome. RNA totalling roughly 0.45 to 1 ug underwent reverse transcription with random hexamers. TCRdb analysed the immunoSEQ multiplex PCR reads with MiXCR anew, one entry per CDR3 protein. The sample includes roughly 130,000 distinct CDR3 sequences, about 95% seen only once; the top ten take 0.11%. Specimen: CD4+ T cells from PBMCs. The receptors here all came from a human donor with multiple sclerosis.

This clonotype has just one count. V usage is TRBV20-1 and J usage is TRBJ2-3; TRBD2 matches at 10 bases. Germline trimming cut 4 bases from V and 1 base from J; bases unmatched to any gene: 8. The CDR3 has 16 residues. Germline V gene sequence: CDR1 DFQATT, CDR2 SNEGSKA (reference sequence). The CDR3 spells CSATLKLAGRTDTQYF. The CDR3 coding sequence is TGCAGTGCTACCCTGAAACTAGCGGGGCGCACAGATACGCAGTATTTT.

This clonotype has just one count. The chain has TRBV2 and TRBJ1-5; D might be TRBD1 (5 bases). The germline CDR1 and CDR2 sequences are SNHLY and FYNNEI. This CDR3 region has 12 residues. Trimming shortened V by 5 bases and J by 10 bases, and 12 bases separated the two germline ends. CDR3: CASSHGGGPQHF. The CDR3 bases are TGTGCCAGCAGTCACGGGGGTGGACCCCAGCATTTT.

The CDR3 reads CASRAGLRNEKLFF. Here the CDR3 DNA reads TGTGCCAGCAGAGCGGGACTGCGTAATGAAAAACTGTTTTTT. The chain has TRBV2 and TRBJ1-4; possible D gene TRBD1, 5 bases. This CDR3 spans 14 amino acids. Trimming took off 6 bases at V and 4 bases at J, with 12 bases between the two ends. Germline V gene lookup returns CDR1 SNHLY and CDR2 FYNNEI. Variable domain in full (rest from reference TRBV2 and TRBJ1-4): EPEVTQTPSHQVTQMGQEVILRCVPISNHLYFYWYRQILGQKVEFLVSFYNNEISEKSEIFDDQFSVERPDGSNFTLKIRSTKLEDSAMYFCASRAGLRNEKLFFGSGTQLSVL.

This clonotype was observed once. The chain employs TRBV7-9 and TRBJ1-2, with D uncertain. V lost 1 base and J lost 5, with 14 bases in between. This CDR3 region has 15 residues. Looked up from germline, CDR1 is SEHNR and CDR2 is FQNEAQ (reference sequence). Here the CDR3 DNA reads TGTGCCAGCAGCTTAGGGGCCCTCTCTGAATATGGCTACACCTTC. Its translation: CASSLGALSEYGYTF. The entire variable domain, with the rest obtained from reference TRBV7-9 and TRBJ1-2, is as follows: DTGVSQNPRHKITKRGQNVTFRCDPISEHNRLYWYRQTLGQGPEFLTYFQNEAQLEKSRLLSDRFSAERPKGSFSTLEIQRTEQGDSAMYLCASSLGALSEYGYTFGSGTRLTVV.

The chain couples TRBV7-2 to TRBJ2-3; maybe TRBD2 (6 bases). Trimming stripped 4 bases from V and 8 bases from J, with 16 bases between. The length of the CDR3 is 14 residues. CDR1 and CDR2 from the germline V gene are SGHTA and FQGNSA. The CDR3 loop reads CASSSTRLVGTQYF. In nucleotides, the CDR3 is TGTGCCAGCAGCTCGACCCGACTAGTCGGTACGCAGTATTTT.

This chain joins TRBV5-4 and TRBJ1-6; D uncertain. CDR1 is SGHNT, CDR2 YYREEE, per germline (reference sequence). The CDR3 spans 15 residues. V gave up 3 bases and J gave up 7 bases, with 14 bases separating them. The CDR3 DNA follows: TGTGCCAGCAGCTGGGTCCCCGGAGCGAATTCACCCCTCCACTTT. Amino acids: CASSWVPGANSPLHF.

This clonotype showed up just once. This chain uses TRBV29-1 with TRBJ2-3, with a tentative D call TRBD1 (6 bases). Trimming shortened V by 6 bases and J by 5 bases, and 18 bases separated the two germline ends. In germline, CDR1 is SQVTM, CDR2 ANQGSEA. This CDR3 contains 14 residues. Written as DNA, the CDR3 is TGCAGCGTGGAGCCCGGGCTAGGGGGAGATACGCAGTATTTT. Translation: CSVEPGLGGDTQYF.

V gene TRBV30 combines with J gene TRBJ2-7; D might be TRBD1 (6 bases). This CDR3 has 14 residues. Trimming took 0 bases from V and 7 from J, leaving 16 bases between them. The germline V gene has CDR1 GTSNPN and CDR2 SVGIG (reference sequence). CDR3 residues: CAWSVLQGSGEQYF. The CDR3 DNA follows: TGTGCCTGGAGTGTACTCCAGGGGTCGGGGGAGCAGTACTTC.

The V call is TRBV4-1, the J call TRBJ2-1; 15 bases agree with TRBD2. The CDR3 has 19 residues. Trimming cost V 0 bases and J 3 bases; bases outside gene matches: 6. From germline, CDR1 is MGHRA and CDR2 YSYEKL. The DNA of the CDR3 is TGCGCCAGCAGCCAAGAGGGGACTAGCGGGAGGACGGGCTACAATGAGCAGTTCTTC. Amino acid sequence: CASSQEGTSGRTGYNEQFF.

This chain joins TRBV4-3 and TRBJ1-2; D not certain. V lost 3 bases and J lost 1, with 9 bases in between. Per the germline V gene, CDR1 is LGHNA and CDR2 is YSLEER. This CDR3 region has 14 residues. The CDR3 spells CASSHPGINYGYTF. The CDR3 DNA reads TGCGCCAGCAGCCACCCGGGGATTAACTATGGCTACACCTTC.

The CDR3 nucleotides read TGCAGCGTTAGGGACAGCCCCACGGAGACCCAGTACTTC. Protein sequence: CSVRDSPTETQYF. The chain uses TRBV29-1 and TRBJ2-5, with TRBD1 matching 7 bases. The CDR3 has 13 residues. The junction had 8 bases not matched to a gene; V was cut back by 5 bases and J by 5 bases. Germline loops: CDR1 SQVTM, CDR2 ANQGSEA.

This rearrangement joins TRBV12-3 or TRBV12-4 to TRBJ2-2; no definite D call. The CDR3 covers 12 residues. V lost 10 bases to trimming and J lost 7 bases, with 13 bases between them. This CDR3 is CATSRRNGELFF. CDR3 nucleotides: TGTGCCACGTCAAGACGGAACGGGGAGCTGTTTTTT.

On this clonotype itself: One junction end disagrees with the germline gene, perhaps due to a read error. This chain links TRBV29-1 with TRBJ1-4, with a tentative D call TRBD1 (5 bases). The germline V gene encodes CDR1 SQVTM and CDR2 ANQGSEA. The CDR3 runs 11 residues. The DNA of the CDR3 is TGCAGCGTTCGGGTGGATCGGACAACGGTTTTT. Translating gives CSVRVDRTTVF.

The chain uses TRBV20-1 and TRBJ2-1; TRBD2 agrees at 8 bases. The CDR3 sequence is 17 residues long. Per germline, CDR1 DFQATT and CDR2 SNEGSKA (reference sequence). The V gene end was trimmed by 3 bases and the J gene end by 0 bases; junction bases not matched to a gene: 10. The CDR3 reads CSARGLAGQSSYNEQFF. CDR3 DNA sequence: TGCAGTGCTAGGGGCCTAGCGGGTCAAAGCTCCTACAATGAGCAGTTCTTC.

The genes are TRBV25-1 and TRBJ1-2; 8 bases are shared with TRBD1. CDR1 is MGHDK and CDR2 is SYGVNS in the germline V gene. Germline trimming cut 4 bases from V and 4 bases from J; bases unmatched to any gene: 5. The CDR3 is made up of 14 amino acids. In nucleotides, the CDR3 is TGTGCCAGCAGTGGGACAGGGAGGACCTATGGCTACACCTTC. Translating it yields CASSGTGRTYGYTF.

The J gene is TRBJ2-5, the V gene TRBV6-2 or TRBV6-3, with D possibly matching TRBD2 (7 bases). Trimming removed 11 bases from V and 4 bases from J, with 17 bases in between. CDR1 is MNHEY and CDR2 is SVGEGT in the germline V gene. The CDR3 contains 13 residues. This CDR3 is CASSLGGRETQYF. DNA for the CDR3: TGTGCCTCCTCTCTGGGGGGGCGAGAGACCCAGTACTTC.

The chain employs TRBV24-1 and TRBJ2-5, with 9 nucleotides matching TRBD1. With 7 bases clipped from V and 4 bases from J, the junction kept 0 bases outside the gene matches. The CDR3 has 12 amino acids. Germline loops: CDR1 KGHDR, CDR2 SFDVKD. CDR3: CATRGQGETQYF. The CDR3 DNA reads as TGTGCCACCAGGGGACAGGGAGAGACCCAGTACTTC.

The chain combines TRBV20-1 with TRBJ1-2; 8 nucleotides line up with TRBD1. Trimming removed 4 bases from V and 5 bases from J; junction bases left unmatched: 9. Per the germline V gene, CDR1 is DFQATT and CDR2 is SNEGSKA (reference sequence). The CDR3 consists of 14 residues. The CDR3 reads CSAKVGTGAYGYTF. CDR3 sequence (DNA): TGCAGTGCTAAAGTGGGGACAGGAGCTTATGGCTACACCTTC.

The chain is built from TRBV20-1 and TRBJ2-1, with TRBD2 matching over 9 bases. Germline trimming cut 4 bases from V and 2 bases from J; bases unmatched to any gene: 12. Looked up from germline, CDR1 is DFQATT and CDR2 is SNEGSKA (reference sequence). The CDR3 is made up of 17 amino acids. The CDR3 region is CSATLLIAGVAYNEQFF. CDR3 bases: TGCAGTGCTACGTTACTTATAGCGGGAGTCGCCTACAATGAGCAGTTCTTC.

The rearrangement joins TRBV12-3 or TRBV12-4 to TRBJ2-2, with 8 bases lining up with TRBD2. The CDR3 is 15 amino acids. J lost 4 bases, V lost 6 bases, and 7 bases had no gene match. The chain's CDR3 is CASRFSRGATGELFF. CDR3 sequence (DNA): TGTGCCAGCAGGTTCTCGCGGGGGGCCACCGGGGAGCTGTTTTTT.

The rearrangement uses TRBV3-1 and TRBJ1-1; TRBD1 is a possible D gene (5 bases). From germline, CDR1 is LGHDT and CDR2 YNNKEL (reference sequence). The V and J ends lost 6 bases and 4 bases respectively, with 12 bases between them. The CDR3 totals 13 residues. The CDR3 here is CASSQGSFTEAFF. The CDR3 DNA is TGTGCCAGCAGTCAGGGCAGCTTCACTGAAGCTTTCTTT. The variable domain in full, with the rest retrieved from reference TRBV3-1 and TRBJ1-1, is DTAVSQTPKYLVTQMGNDKSIKCEQNLGHDTMYWYKQDSKKFLKIMFSYNNKELIINETVPNRFSPKSPDKAHLNLHINSLELGDSAVYFCASSQGSFTEAFFGQGTRLTVV.

CDR3 amino acids: CATSRAMGQGRSGANVLTF. The CDR3 DNA reads as TGTGCCACCAGCAGAGCCATGGGACAGGGTCGCTCTGGGGCCAACGTCCTGACTTTC. The V gene is TRBV15, the J gene TRBJ2-6; 9 nucleotides align to TRBD1. This CDR3 is built from 19 residues. Trimming took 1 base from V and 0 from J; bases not matched to a gene: 7. Germline values: CDR1 LNHNV, CDR2 YYDKDF (reference sequence).